This entry features one T cell receptor beta chain sequence. The sample comes from a study of blood T cell repertoires in COVID-19. Study at large: COVID-19 samples from acute and convalescent phases originated in the United States, Italy and Spain. PBMCs, B-cell-depleted T cells, or T cells were the source of the cDNA or gDNA that made up the material.

This CDR3 region has 16 residues. Deletions cut 5 bases from V and 5 bases from J, with 21 bases between. Germline lookup yields CDR1 SGHTA and CDR2 FQGNSA. Here immunoSEQ multiplex PCR was the method, and the copy in TCRdb shows in-frame clones only, minus some. Found here are roughly 130,000 clones, around 76% of them singletons; the top ten hold about an eighth. This clonotype originated in a man older than 75 with acute or convalescent COVID-19. The rearrangement links TRBV7-2 to TRBJ1-1; D is possibly TRBD1 (6 bases). Sequenced material: peripheral blood. CDR3 in DNA: TGTGCCAGCAGCCCGTTTTTGGGGGGGGCTTGGACTGAAGCTTTCTTT. Translating gives CASSPFLGGAWTEAFF.